The 12 T cell receptor beta chains listed next were all sequenced from one sample in a study of early T cells in non-severe SARS-CoV-2 infection. One entry per CDR3 protein, called by TCRdb with MiXCR from the 5' RACE reads. In the table there are tens of thousands of distinct CDR3 sequences, 3% to 4% of which are singletons. Sequencing used whole blood. These receptor sequences come from an adult who was a healthcare worker with PCR-confirmed SARS-CoV-2 infection or an uninfected control (not recorded which).

This clonotype was detected many times. The V call is TRBV6-4, the J call TRBJ2-1; tentatively, D is TRBD1 (7 bases). With 0 bases removed from V and 9 bases from J, the gap between germline ends came to 12 bases. This CDR3 has 14 amino acids. Germline CDR1 reads MRHNA; CDR2 reads SNTAGT. The CDR3 DNA sequence: TGTGCCAGCAGTGACTCGGAGGGGGCAGGTGAGCAGTTCTTC. Its protein is CASSDSEGAGEQFF.

The sample holds many counts of this clonotype. The V and J genes are TRBV20-1 and TRBJ2-3; 9 positions match TRBD2. V shed 0 bases and J 3 bases; nucleotides not matched to a gene: 4. The V gene's germline CDR1 is DFQATT and CDR2 SNEGSKA (reference sequence). This CDR3 is 15 amino acids long. The CDR3 DNA is TGCAGTGCTAGAGATAGGCTAGCGGGGACAGATACGCAGTATTTT. As protein: CSARDRLAGTDTQYF.

This clonotype was picked up many times. The V gene is TRBV7-2, the J gene TRBJ2-5, with 9 bases that match TRBD1. Germline CDR1 SGHTA, CDR2 FQGNSA. The CDR3 extends over 15 amino acids. Unmatched junction bases numbered 9, after V lost 5 bases and J lost 5 bases. CDR3 loop: CASSKQGAPSETQYF. The CDR3 DNA reads as TGTGCCAGCAGCAAACAGGGGGCGCCGAGCGAGACCCAGTACTTC.

The table lists this clonotype with many counts. The CDR3 DNA reads TGTGCCAGCAGCTTGGGTAGCAATAGCAATCAGCCCCAGCATTTT. Translating gives CASSLGSNSNQPQHF. This chain connects TRBV5-5 to TRBJ1-5; D is uncertain. This CDR3 contains 15 residues. Deletions cut 0 bases from V and 0 bases from J, with 7 bases between. Germline V gives CDR1 SGHKS, CDR2 YYEKEE (reference sequence).

This clonotype showed up many times. The chain joins TRBV7-6 to TRBJ1-3; 9 nucleotides line up with TRBD1. Germline CDR1 and CDR2: SGHVS and FNYEAQ. The CDR3 totals 15 residues. The V and J ends lost 3 bases and 4 bases, in that order; junction bases with no gene match: 4. Written as DNA, the CDR3 is TGTGCCAGCAGCTTCGGACAGGGGAGCGGAAACACCATATATTTT. Translated, it gives CASSFGQGSGNTIYF. The entire variable domain, with the rest obtained from reference TRBV7-6 and TRBJ1-3, is as follows: GAGVSQSPRYKVTKRGQDVALRCDPISGHVSLYWYRQALGQGPEFLTYFNYEAQQDKSGLPNDRFSAERPEGSISTLTIQRTEQRDSAMYRCASSFGQGSGNTIYFGEGSWLTVV.

The chain couples TRBV27 to TRBJ2-1, with TRBD1 matching 7 bases. The CDR3 covers 16 residues. The V gene's germline CDR1 is MNHEY and CDR2 SMNVEV (reference sequence). V lost 0 bases and J lost 4; bases outside the gene matches: 6. The CDR3 region is CASSLSPGTAYNEQFF. DNA for the CDR3: TGTGCCAGCAGTTTATCCCCCGGGACAGCATACAATGAGCAGTTCTTC.

This clonotype was picked up many times. The V and J genes are TRBV7-9 and TRBJ1-2, with TRBD1 identical over 7 bases. The germline CDR1 and CDR2 sequences are SEHNR and FQNEAQ (reference sequence). With V trimmed by 5 bases and J by 2 bases, 8 bases remained unmatched. This CDR3 has 15 amino acids. The CDR3 region is CASSRRQGQNYGYTF. CDR3 in DNA: TGTGCCAGCAGCCGCAGGCAGGGACAGAACTATGGCTACACCTTC.

This clonotype was observed a few times. The V gene is TRBV5-1, the J gene TRBJ2-7; 8 positions match TRBD1. Germline V CDR1 and CDR2: SGHRS, YFSETQ. The CDR3 runs 14 residues. Trimming took 0 bases from V and 4 from J; bases not matched to a gene: 3. The DNA of the CDR3 is TGCGCCAGCAGCTTGGTAGGACAGGGTTACGAGCAGTACTTC. Protein: CASSLVGQGYEQYF. The full variable domain, in which reference TRBV5-1 and TRBJ2-7 provide the parts outside the CDR3, is KAGVTQTPRYLIKTRGQQVTLSCSPISGHRSVSWYQQTPGQGLQFLFEYFSETQRNKGNFPGRFSGRQFSNSRSEMNVSTLELGDSALYLCASSLVGQGYEQYFGPGTRLTVT.

This clonotype showed up many times. The chain uses TRBV4-2 and TRBJ1-6, with TRBD1 identical over 9 bases. V trimming: 3 bases; J trimming: 10 bases; junction bases outside the gene matches: 10. CDR3 length: 16 residues. CDR1 and CDR2 from the germline V gene are LGHNA and YNFKEQ. CDR3 loop: CASSHYRDRAQSPLHF. For the CDR3, the DNA is TGTGCCAGCAGCCACTACCGGGACAGGGCCCAATCACCCCTCCACTTT.

By frequency in the sample, this clonotype is medium-sized. The chain is built from TRBV6-1 and TRBJ1-6, with D unclear. With 1 base removed from V and 3 bases from J, the gap between germline ends came to 1 base. Looked up from germline, CDR1 is MNHNS and CDR2 is SASEGT. The CDR3 loop spans 13 amino acids. The CDR3 DNA reads as TGTGCCAGCAGTGAAGACTATAATTCACCCCTCCACTTT. The encoded protein is CASSEDYNSPLHF.

This clonotype was observed at least ten times. The V and J genes are TRBV28 and TRBJ2-4; 12 bases align to TRBD2. Germline assignment: CDR1 MDHEN and CDR2 SYDVKM. The J segment lost 9 bases and the V segment lost 7 bases, leaving 4 bases of the junction unmatched. The CDR3 consists of 13 residues. DNA for the CDR3: TGTGCCAGCACTAGCGGGGGGGCTGTCATTCAGTACTTC. Amino acid sequence: CASTSGGAVIQYF.

There are many counts of this clonotype. The chain has TRBV6-1 and TRBJ1-5, with 7 bases fitting TRBD1. The length of the CDR3 is 15 residues. J lost 3 bases, V lost 1 base, and 3 bases had no gene match. Per the germline V gene, CDR1 is MNHNS and CDR2 is SASEGT. CDR3 bases: TGTGCCAGCAGTGAAGGACAGGGCCTCAATCAGCCCCAGCATTTT. Protein: CASSEGQGLNQPQHF.